The rows below give T cell receptor beta chains drawn from one sample of a study of T-cell reconstitution after alpha-beta-depleted transplantation in children. TCRdb passed the PCR reads through MiXCR, listing each CDR3 protein once. This table holds about a million distinct CDR3 sequences, under 30% found once. Source: PBMCs, mostly from graft donor cells, taken 360 days after TCRalphabeta/CD19-depleted stem cell transplant. These receptors were taken from a boy in the first two years of life who had a stem cell transplant for SCID, so the T cells may come from the graft donor. Both conserved end residues are part of each CDR3. A D gene is named only where the DNA matches it firmly. Rows may omit the clone size; those that give it use once, few, many or a size class.

>14|NA|TRBV12-3/TRBV12-4|many|TRBJ2-5
CASSPEDRQETQYF
TGTGCCAGCAGTCCCGAGGACAGACAAGAGACCCAGTACTTC
>13|NA|TRBV20-1|few|TRBJ2-3
CSAATSPLDTQYF
TGCAGTGCTGCCACAAGCCCCCTAGATACGCAGTATTTT
>14|NA|TRBV28|NA|TRBJ2-5
CASSDTGIQETQYF
TGTGCCAGCAGTGACACAGGGATCCAAGAGACCCAGTACTTC
>16|TRBD1|TRBV25-1|few|TRBJ1-1
CASSDLQGGLKTEAFF
TGTGCCAGCAGTGATTTACAGGGGGGATTGAAGACTGAAGCTTTCTTT
>15|TRBD1|TRBV5-1|NA|TRBJ2-1
CASSLNGQGNNEQFF
TGCGCCAGCAGCTTGAACGGACAGGGGAACAATGAGCAGTTCTTC
>14|TRBD2|TRBV20-1|NA|TRBJ2-1
CSARASGPYNEQFF
TGCAGTGCTAGGGCTAGCGGTCCATACAATGAGCAGTTCTTC
>15|NA|TRBV20-1|few|TRBJ1-6
CSARYRSSYNSPLHF
TGCAGTGCTAGATACCGGAGCTCCTATAATTCACCCCTCCACTTT
>15|NA|TRBV5-1|NA|TRBJ1-1
CASSLALAGTTEAFF
TGCGCCAGCAGCTTGGCCCTGGCAGGGACCACTGAAGCTTTCTTT
>16|TRBD1|TRBV5-6|NA|TRBJ1-6
CASSLTGGAINSPLHF
TGTGCCAGCAGCCTGACAGGGGGCGCAATTAATTCACCCCTCCACTTT
>14|TRBD1|TRBV20-1|NA|TRBJ1-2
CSAWDSPIPYGYTF
TGCAGTGCTTGGGACAGCCCAATCCCTTATGGCTACACCTTC
>14|NA|TRBV25-1|NA|TRBJ1-5
CASSEWGRGQPQHF
TGTGCCAGCAGTGAATGGGGGAGGGGACAGCCCCAGCATTTT
>13|NA|TRBV2|NA|TRBJ1-6
CASSSIWTVPLHF
TGTGCCAGCAGTAGCATCTGGACAGTACCCCTCCACTTT
>16|NA|TRBV6-2/TRBV6-3|NA|TRBJ1-1
CASSWPRAHMNTEAFF
TGTGCCAGCAGTTGGCCGAGGGCCCACATGAACACTGAAGCTTTCTTT
>13|NA|TRBV9|few|TRBJ2-7
CASSVDGGNEQYF
TGTGCCAGCAGCGTAGATGGAGGGAACGAGCAGTACTTC
>19|NA|TRBV5-1|few|TRBJ1-1
CASSLVGTSGYQGNTEAFF
TGCGCCAGCAGCTTGGTCGGGACGAGTGGTTATCAAGGGAACACTGAAGCTTTCTTT
>15|NA|TRBV24-1|NA|TRBJ1-4
CATSDSGKLGEKLFF
TGTGCCACCAGTGATTCGGGGAAGCTAGGTGAAAAACTGTTTTTT
>19|TRBD1|TRBV4-3|NA|TRBJ2-3
CASSQDQGTGDASTDTQYF
TGCGCCAGCAGCCAAGATCAAGGGACAGGAGACGCTAGCACAGATACGCAGTATTTT
>16|NA|TRBV2|few|TRBJ2-4
CASSEKIRGQRNIQYF
TGTGCCAGCAGTGAGAAAATCAGGGGCCAACGAAACATTCAGTACTTC
>14|NA|TRBV29-1|few|TRBJ2-3
CSVDGMGGPITQYF
TGCAGCGTTGATGGCATGGGGGGGCCAATCACGCAGTATTTT
>15|NA|TRBV29-1|NA|TRBJ2-7
CSAPLGGPPSYEQYF
TGCAGTGCCCCCCTTGGCGGCCCCCCATCCTACGAGCAGTACTTC
>14|NA|TRBV24-1|few|TRBJ2-1
CATSGQGSYNEQFF
TGTGCCACCAGTGGGCAGGGTTCCTACAATGAGCAGTTCTTC
>15|TRBD1|TRBV15|few|TRBJ1-1
CATSRDAGGVTEAFF
TGTGCCACCAGCAGAGATGCAGGGGGCGTCACTGAAGCTTTCTTT
>16|NA|TRBV27|few|TRBJ1-5
CASSPRGYSSNQPQHF
TGTGCCAGCAGTCCGAGGGGCTACAGCAGCAATCAGCCCCAGCATTTT
>13|NA|TRBV7-8|NA|TRBJ2-7
CASSLNAEYEQYF
TGTGCCAGCAGCTTAAACGCAGAGTACGAGCAGTACTTC
>12|NA|TRBV6-5|few|TRBJ1-2
CASSGRHDGYTF
TGTGCCAGCAGTGGTCGGCACGATGGCTACACCTTC
>14|NA|TRBV5-1|NA|TRBJ2-1
CASSWEGNHNEQFF
TGCGCCAGCAGCTGGGAAGGCAATCACAATGAGCAGTTCTTC
>14|NA|TRBV2|NA|TRBJ2-2
CASRNRGGTGELFF
TGTGCCAGCAGGAACAGGGGGGGCACCGGGGAGCTGTTTTTT
>17|NA|TRBV25-1|NA|TRBJ2-1
CASSTGGWAGRLNEQFF
TGTGCCAGCAGTACCGGAGGTTGGGCTGGGCGATTAAATGAGCAGTTCTTC
>12|NA|TRBV5-1|NA|TRBJ1-1
CASREGPTEAFF
TGCGCCAGCCGGGAGGGTCCGACTGAAGCTTTCTTT
>16|NA|TRBV5-1|few|TRBJ2-1
CASSLVASPTYNEQFF
TGCGCCAGCAGCTTGGTTGCGAGTCCAACCTACAATGAGCAGTTCTTC
>17|TRBD2|TRBV18|NA|TRBJ2-5
CASSPLPSGGGQETQYF
TGTGCCAGCTCACCTCTTCCAAGCGGGGGGGGCCAAGAGACCCAGTACTTC
>14|TRBD1|TRBV6-5|NA|TRBJ1-2
CASSYGDRVNGYTF
TGTGCCAGCAGCTACGGGGACAGGGTAAATGGCTACACCTTC
>12|NA|TRBV18|NA|TRBJ2-7
CASSPGQKEQYF
TGTGCCAGCTCACCAGGGCAGAAAGAGCAGTACTTC
>14|TRBD2|TRBV20-1|NA|TRBJ2-1
CSARGGGPGYEQFF
TGCAGTGCTAGGGGCGGGGGGCCCGGTTATGAGCAGTTCTTC
>16|TRBD2|TRBV12-3/TRBV12-4|few|TRBJ2-1
CASRLGGTSVVNEQFF
TGTGCCAGCAGGCTTGGGGGGACTAGCGTGGTTAATGAGCAGTTCTTC
>16|TRBD2|TRBV11-2|NA|TRBJ2-1
CASSLGFGGGYNEQFF
TGTGCCAGCAGCTTAGGGTTTGGCGGGGGGTACAATGAGCAGTTCTTC
>15|NA|TRBV5-1|many|TRBJ2-2
CASSLTTGNTGELFF
TGCGCCAGCAGCCTTACGACAGGGAACACCGGGGAGCTGTTTTTT
>14|TRBD2|TRBV20-1|NA|TRBJ2-2
CSARLGGSTGELFF
TGCAGTGCTAGGCTCGGGGGGTCCACCGGGGAGCTGTTTTTT
>11|NA|TRBV29-1|NA|TRBJ1-1
CSVVTPTEAFF
TGCAGCGTTGTAACCCCCACTGAAGCTTTCTTT
>15|NA|TRBV5-1|few|TRBJ2-2
CASSPPGTGTGELFF
TGCGCCAGCAGCCCCCCCGGGACTGGTACCGGGGAGCTGTTTTTT
>15|TRBD1|TRBV2|NA|TRBJ2-7
CASSDIDREAYEQYF
TGTGCCAGCAGTGATATTGACAGGGAAGCCTACGAGCAGTACTTC